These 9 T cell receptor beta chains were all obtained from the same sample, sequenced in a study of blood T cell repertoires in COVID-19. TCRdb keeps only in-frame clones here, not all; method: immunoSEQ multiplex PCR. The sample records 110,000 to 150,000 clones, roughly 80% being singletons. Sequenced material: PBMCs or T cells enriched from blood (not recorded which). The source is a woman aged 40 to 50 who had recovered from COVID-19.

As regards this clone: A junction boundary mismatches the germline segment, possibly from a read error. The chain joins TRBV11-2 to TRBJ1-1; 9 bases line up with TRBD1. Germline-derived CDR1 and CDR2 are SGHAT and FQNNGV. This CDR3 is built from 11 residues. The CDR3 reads CASSFRQGVSF. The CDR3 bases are TGTGCCAGCAGCTTTCGACAGGGGGTATCCTTT.

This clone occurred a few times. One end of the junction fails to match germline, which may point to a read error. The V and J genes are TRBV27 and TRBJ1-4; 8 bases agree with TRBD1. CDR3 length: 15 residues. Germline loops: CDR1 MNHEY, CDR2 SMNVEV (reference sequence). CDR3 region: CASSLSGTGAEKLFF. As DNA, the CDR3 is TGTGCCAGCAGCTTATCCGGGACAGGAGCTGAAAAACTGTTTTTT.

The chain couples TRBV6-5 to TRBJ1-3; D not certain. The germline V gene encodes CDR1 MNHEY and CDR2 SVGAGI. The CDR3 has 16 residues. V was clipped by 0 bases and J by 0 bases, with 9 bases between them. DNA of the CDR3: TGTGCCAGCAGTTACTCGGCATCCAGCTCTGGAAACACCATATATTTT. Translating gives CASSYSASSSGNTIYF.

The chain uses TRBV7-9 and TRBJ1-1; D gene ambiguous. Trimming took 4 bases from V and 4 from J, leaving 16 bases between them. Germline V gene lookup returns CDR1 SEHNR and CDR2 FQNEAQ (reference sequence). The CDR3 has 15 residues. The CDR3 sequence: CASSSNASPGTEAFF. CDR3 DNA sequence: TGTGCCAGCAGCTCAAATGCATCTCCAGGCACTGAAGCTTTCTTT.

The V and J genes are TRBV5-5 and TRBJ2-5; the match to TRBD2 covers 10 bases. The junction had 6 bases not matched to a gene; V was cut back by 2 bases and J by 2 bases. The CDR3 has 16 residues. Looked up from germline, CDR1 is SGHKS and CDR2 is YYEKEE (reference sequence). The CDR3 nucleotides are TGTGCCAGCAGCTTTTTGCCTAGCGGGGGACAAGAGACCCAGTACTTC. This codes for CASSFLPSGGQETQYF.

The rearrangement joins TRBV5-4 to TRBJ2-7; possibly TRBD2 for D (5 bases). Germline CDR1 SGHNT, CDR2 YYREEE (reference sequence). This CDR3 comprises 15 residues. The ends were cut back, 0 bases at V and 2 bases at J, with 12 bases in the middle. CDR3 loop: CASSLGPSGAYEQYF. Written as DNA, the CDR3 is TGTGCCAGCAGCTTGGGGCCCAGCGGTGCCTACGAGCAGTACTTC. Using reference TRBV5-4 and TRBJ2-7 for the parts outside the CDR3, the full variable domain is ETGVTQSPTHLIKTRGQQVTLRCSSQSGHNTVSWYQQALGQGPQFIFQYYREEENGRGNFPPRFSGLQFPNYSSELNVNALELDDSALYLCASSLGPSGAYEQYFGPGTRLTVT.

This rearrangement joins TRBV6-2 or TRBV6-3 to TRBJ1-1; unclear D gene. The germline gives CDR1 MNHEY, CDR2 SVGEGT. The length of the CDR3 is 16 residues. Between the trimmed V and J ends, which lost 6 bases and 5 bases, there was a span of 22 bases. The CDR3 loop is CASSPEGLGALTEAFF. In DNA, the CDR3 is TGTGCCAGCAGCCCTGAGGGTCTCGGAGCGCTGACTGAAGCTTTCTTT.

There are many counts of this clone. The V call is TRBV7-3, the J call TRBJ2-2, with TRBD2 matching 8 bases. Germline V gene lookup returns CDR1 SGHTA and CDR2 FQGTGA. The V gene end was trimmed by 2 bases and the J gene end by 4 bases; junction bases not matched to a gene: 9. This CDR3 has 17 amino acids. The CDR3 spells CASSLDGGAGGTGELFF. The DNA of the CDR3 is TGTGCCAGCAGCTTAGACGGGGGCGCGGGAGGCACCGGGGAGCTGTTTTTT.

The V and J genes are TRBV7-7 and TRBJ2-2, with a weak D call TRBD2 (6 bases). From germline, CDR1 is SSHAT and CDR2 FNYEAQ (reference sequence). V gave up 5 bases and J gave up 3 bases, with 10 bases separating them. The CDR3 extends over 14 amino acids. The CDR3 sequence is CASSPGEDTGELFF. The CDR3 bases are TGTGCCAGCAGCCCGGGGGAAGACACCGGGGAGCTGTTTTTT.